The sequence of this T cell receptor (beta chain) was determined in a study of OX40 agonist ivuxolimab in advanced cancers. Study information: Ivuxolimab, an agonist antibody against OX40 (CD134), was given to patients. Among those enrolled, mean age was 60 years (range roughly 20 to 80) and approximately 80% were male. Findings and caveats of the study: The authors did not determine the antigen specificity of the expanded peripheral T cells.

Data came from immunoSEQ multiplex PCR; TCRdb stores just in-frame clones and leaves some out. Of 37,000 or so clones listed, about 88% are singletons. About this clone itself: What it binds is not known.

This CDR3 has 15 amino acids. V was clipped by 2 bases and J by 1 base; unmatched bases: 4. The germline V gene encodes CDR1 MNHNS and CDR2 SASEGT. Autoimmune disease history or systemic immunosuppression barred patients. The genes are TRBV6-1 and TRBJ2-7; 8 nucleotides agree with TRBD1. This receptor was identified in an adult with an advanced solid tumor such as melanoma, head and neck, liver or kidney cancer. Here the sequenced sample was CD4+ or CD8+ T cells sorted from blood, taken in a trial of the OX40 agonist ivuxolimab. CDR3 sequence (DNA): TGTGCCAGCAGTGAATTCTGGACAGGGTCCTACGAGCAGTACTTC. Amino acids: CASSEFWTGSYEQYF.